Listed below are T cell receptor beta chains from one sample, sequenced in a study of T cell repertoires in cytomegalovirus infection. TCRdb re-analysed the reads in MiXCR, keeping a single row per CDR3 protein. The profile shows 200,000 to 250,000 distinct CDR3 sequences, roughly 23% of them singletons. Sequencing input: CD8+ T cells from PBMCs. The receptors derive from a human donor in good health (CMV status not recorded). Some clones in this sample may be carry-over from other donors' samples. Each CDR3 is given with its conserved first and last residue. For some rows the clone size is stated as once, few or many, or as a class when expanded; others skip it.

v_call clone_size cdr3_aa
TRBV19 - CASSYITGDTQYF
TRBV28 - CASSYRGATEAFF
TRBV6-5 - CASRPTGLASADTQYF
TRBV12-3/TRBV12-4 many CASSFIATHNEQFF
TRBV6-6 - CASSYSNNEQFF
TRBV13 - CASSPGWNLAGELFF
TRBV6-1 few CASRAWGDGGYTF
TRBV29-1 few CSVARQGIGTDTQYF
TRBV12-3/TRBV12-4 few CASRDRTYEQYF
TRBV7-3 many CASSLIPGKNTGELFF
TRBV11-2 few CASRGQGVNTEAFF
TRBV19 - CASSELGLNSYYPLYF
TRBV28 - CASSLGQGPIYNEQFF
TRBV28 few CASSPRTGPTYEQYF
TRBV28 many CASSRDRSGTDTQYF
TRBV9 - CASSASGSGNQPQHF
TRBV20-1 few CSARRQRDAQNPYNEQFF
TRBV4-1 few CASSQGPYNEQFF
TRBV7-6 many CASSPWAGGYEQFF
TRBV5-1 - CASSGWGPYEQYF
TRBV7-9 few CASRPPTGGGETQYF
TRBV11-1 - CASSNTGTGFLDEQFF
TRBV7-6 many CASSLPGGVYNEQFF